This is a list of T cell receptor beta chains from one sample in a study of T cell responses to AZD1222 COVID-19 vaccine. The assay was immunoSEQ multiplex PCR, and TCRdb's table has in-frame clones only and misses some. The data contain roughly 180,000 clones, around 94% of them seen just once; the ten biggest clones take up around 1.6%. The sequenced sample was peripheral blood, obtained 28 days after the second AZD1222 dose. These receptors were collected from an adult who received the AZD1222 COVID-19 vaccine. Each CDR3 is given without its conserved first and last residue. Each record gives: CDR3 protein, J gene, V gene.

CDR3 protein: ASSSSGGRSSSYNEQF; J gene: TRBJ2-1; V gene: TRBV5-1
CDR3 protein: ASSLIAGNYEQY; J gene: TRBJ2-7; V gene: TRBV28
CDR3 protein: ASSRGRDSYEQY; J gene: TRBJ2-7; V gene: TRBV5-1
CDR3 protein: ASSGGLGTAVYEQY; J gene: TRBJ2-7; V gene: TRBV2
CDR3 protein: ASSPRGERSVGELF; J gene: TRBJ2-2; V gene: TRBV18
CDR3 protein: ASSPNRGGTEAF; J gene: TRBJ1-1; V gene: TRBV18
CDR3 protein: ASSYSNRGDTEAF; J gene: TRBJ1-1; V gene: TRBV6-5
CDR3 protein: AISITGSMILGREKLF; J gene: TRBJ1-4; V gene: TRBV21-1
CDR3 protein: ATSRGGFSGANVLT; J gene: TRBJ2-6; V gene: TRBV15
CDR3 protein: ASSYPPGQATWTQY; J gene: TRBJ2-5; V gene: TRBV6-2/TRBV6-3
CDR3 protein: ASSQDRSKYAEAF; J gene: TRBJ1-1; V gene: TRBV4-1
CDR3 protein: ASSQRGTSVETQY; J gene: TRBJ2-5; V gene: TRBV3-1/TRBV3-2
CDR3 protein: ASSSTVTTGTGEGAF; J gene: TRBJ1-1; V gene: TRBV6-2/TRBV6-3
CDR3 protein: AGHRLRAGNTIY; J gene: TRBJ1-3; V gene: TRBV7-9
CDR3 protein: ASTRPGLAEYEQY; J gene: TRBJ2-7; V gene: TRBV28
CDR3 protein: AITDRQETQY; J gene: TRBJ2-5; V gene: TRBV10-3
CDR3 protein: ASTGDIGYGYT; J gene: TRBJ1-2; V gene: TRBV3-1/TRBV3-2
CDR3 protein: ASSQSPLRLAGIPDTQY; J gene: TRBJ2-3; V gene: TRBV4-1
CDR3 protein: ASSRFFGGDPGWPQH; J gene: TRBJ1-5; V gene: TRBV19
CDR3 protein: ASSPDRGTTEAF; J gene: TRBJ1-1; V gene: TRBV18
CDR3 protein: ASSYLGSRNQPQH; J gene: TRBJ1-5; V gene: TRBV6-5
CDR3 protein: ASSDHGTGEREQY; J gene: TRBJ2-7; V gene: TRBV10-1
CDR3 protein: ASSDGQMNTEAF; J gene: TRBJ1-1; V gene: TRBV9
CDR3 protein: ASSLNTEAF; J gene: TRBJ1-1; V gene: TRBV7-3
CDR3 protein: ASSYIRTAGANVLT; J gene: TRBJ2-6; V gene: TRBV6-5
CDR3 protein: ASSQEYEQY; J gene: TRBJ2-7; V gene: TRBV14
CDR3 protein: ASGFLGTEAF; J gene: TRBJ1-1; V gene: TRBV12-5
CDR3 protein: ASSLAGGANTEAF; J gene: TRBJ1-1; V gene: TRBV11-3
CDR3 protein: SARMLEGYT; J gene: TRBJ1-2; V gene: TRBV20-1
CDR3 protein: ASSSFSNQPQH; J gene: TRBJ1-5; V gene: TRBV12-3/TRBV12-4
CDR3 protein: ASRTSGVEQY; J gene: TRBJ2-7; V gene: TRBV2
CDR3 protein: ASRPGKTGNSPLH; J gene: TRBJ1-6; V gene: TRBV6-5
CDR3 protein: ASSSLQGYQPQH; J gene: TRBJ1-5; V gene: TRBV28
CDR3 protein: ATRPVLSLDNQGDYGYT; J gene: TRBJ1-2; V gene: TRBV19
CDR3 protein: ASSETSARGFGELF; J gene: TRBJ2-2; V gene: TRBV5-1
CDR3 protein: ASSPGLTNTEAF; J gene: TRBJ1-1; V gene: TRBV27
CDR3 protein: ASSYDRNYEQY; J gene: TRBJ2-7; V gene: TRBV6-6
CDR3 protein: SVGRTTGETQY; J gene: TRBJ2-5; V gene: TRBV29-1
CDR3 protein: ASSPTGGILEQY; J gene: TRBJ2-7; V gene: TRBV14
CDR3 protein: ASAGGEGYGYT; J gene: TRBJ1-2; V gene: TRBV2
CDR3 protein: ASSSAGDNEKLF; J gene: TRBJ1-4; V gene: TRBV5-6
CDR3 protein: ASSTIGTGMNTEAF; J gene: TRBJ1-1; V gene: TRBV19
CDR3 protein: ASSLDQELY; J gene: TRBJ2-7; V gene: TRBV7-9
CDR3 protein: ASSSRILAVKNIQY; J gene: TRBJ2-4; V gene: TRBV7-8
CDR3 protein: ASNRDGGETQY; J gene: TRBJ2-5; V gene: TRBV2
CDR3 protein: ASSYLRQGAVEQY; J gene: TRBJ2-7; V gene: TRBV6-5
CDR3 protein: ASSRTANTEAF; J gene: TRBJ1-1; V gene: TRBV6-2/TRBV6-3
CDR3 protein: ASSSRTVVSNQPQH; J gene: TRBJ1-5; V gene: TRBV5-5